Shown below are 30 T cell receptor beta chains from a single sample sequenced in a study of blood T cell repertoires in COVID-19 (dated by TCRdb to 2018 to 2020). The library was generated by the immunoSEQ multiplex PCR assay. TCRdb retrieved this table from immuneACCESS and kept in-frame rearrangements only. Not all clones are present; in checked studies, unresolved V genes account for under half, and no reason is known for the remainder. The sample table shows roughly 75,000 clones, and 85% to 90% are seen once. The ten largest clones take up about 0.56% of the sample. Sequencing was done on a sample of peripheral blood. Receptors were obtained from a man between 60 and 75 years old with acute or convalescent COVID-19.

This rearrangement joins TRBV4-1 to TRBJ1-2, with TRBD1 matching 7 bases. Per germline, CDR1 MGHRA and CDR2 YSYEKL. The CDR3 totals 16 residues. V gave up 1 base and J gave up 4 bases; unmatched junction bases: 9. DNA for the CDR3: TGCGCCAGCAGCCAAGGCCCGACAGGGCTGAGCTATGGCTACACCTTC. This encodes CASSQGPTGLSYGYTF.

The rearrangement links TRBV9 to TRBJ2-2; TRBD2 agrees at 10 bases. J was trimmed by 5 bases and V by 1 base; bases with no gene match: 5. The CDR3 spans 16 residues. CDR1 and CDR2 (germline): SGDLS, YYNGEE. CDR3 coding DNA: TGTGCCAGCAGCGTAAAAAAGGGACTAGCGACCGGGGAGCTGTTTTTT. This codes for CASSVKKGLATGELFF.

The chain joins TRBV20-1 to TRBJ1-1, with no clear D. The germline V and J ends were trimmed by 4 bases and 5 bases, with 5 bases remaining between them. Looked up from germline, CDR1 is DFQATT and CDR2 is SNEGSKA (reference sequence). The CDR3 loop spans 10 amino acids. The CDR3 bases are TGCAGTGCTAAATATACTGAAGCTTTCTTT. This codes for CSAKYTEAFF.

The CDR3 protein is CASSYSYQTSDKTQYF. CDR3 nucleotides: TGTGCCAGCAGTTACTCGTACCAGACTAGCGATAAGACCCAGTACTTC. The rearrangement uses TRBV6-5 and TRBJ2-5, with 8 bases aligning to TRBD2. V was pared by 0 bases and J by 6 bases, with 9 bases of the junction left unmatched. This CDR3 contains 16 residues. The germline V gene has CDR1 MNHEY and CDR2 SVGAGI.

The chain recombines TRBV28 with TRBJ2-3; 14 bases line up with TRBD2. Germline lookup yields CDR1 MDHEN and CDR2 SYDVKM. This CDR3 contains 16 residues. V was clipped by 3 bases and J by 5 bases; unmatched bases: 4. CDR3 in DNA: TGTGCCAGCAGTTTGCCGGGACTAGCGGGAGTAGATACGCAGTATTTT. It is translated as CASSLPGLAGVDTQYF.

The chain joins TRBV12-5 to TRBJ1-5; D is perhaps TRBD1 (6 bases). V lost 6 bases, J lost 3 bases, and 15 bases lay in between. This CDR3 has 15 residues. The germline gives CDR1 LGHNT, CDR2 FRNRAP. CDR3 DNA sequence: TGTGCTAGTGGACCCCCGACAGGATACAATCAGCCCCAGCATTTT. It specifies CASGPPTGYNQPQHF.

V gene TRBV24-1 combines with J gene TRBJ1-5; tentatively, D is TRBD1 (5 bases). The CDR3 is 15 amino acids. Trimming shortened V by 6 bases and J by 4 bases, and 15 bases separated the two germline ends. CDR1 is KGHDR and CDR2 is SFDVKD in the germline V gene. This chain's CDR3 is CATSRSGGWNQPQHF. CDR3 sequence (DNA): TGTGCCACCAGTCGATCGGGGGGGTGGAATCAGCCCCAGCATTTT.

Only a few counts were recorded for this clone. One end of the junction is discordant with germline, which a read error may explain. V and J are TRBV15 and TRBJ1-2; D gene unclear. The CDR3 covers 15 residues. The germline V gene encodes CDR1 LNHNV and CDR2 YYDKDF (reference sequence). CDR3 amino acids: CATSRDLAGVYSYTF. The CDR3 DNA reads as TGTGCCACCAGCAGAGATCTTGCAGGCGTCTATAGCTACACCTTC.

The V call is TRBV4-2, the J call TRBJ2-1; 7 bases line up with TRBD2. V trimming: 0 bases; J trimming: 14 bases; junction bases outside the gene matches: 13. Germline V gene data show CDR1 as LGHNA and CDR2 as YNFKEQ. The CDR3 contains 15 residues. In nucleotides, the CDR3 is TGTGCCAGCAGCCAAGAATTAAAGGGCGGGAGATCGGAGTTCTTC. Translated, it gives CASSQELKGGRSEFF.

The rearrangement uses TRBV7-6 and TRBJ2-3; D unresolved. The CDR3 has 15 amino acids. Trimming left V 3 bases short and J 2 bases short, with 12 bases between. CDR1 is SGHVS and CDR2 is FNYEAQ in the germline V gene. In DNA, the CDR3 is TGTGCCAGCAGCTTCCGGTCTAGTTACACAGATACGCAGTATTTT. Protein: CASSFRSSYTDTQYF.

The chain combines TRBV21-1 with TRBJ2-7; TRBD1 was called by the table and not checked on the DNA. TRBV21-1 is tagged as a pseudogene. This CDR3 has 14 residues. The CDR3 sequence: CASSTKGGAYEQYF. As DNA, the CDR3 is TGTGCCAGCAGCACAAAAGGGGGTGCCTACGAGCAGTACTTC.

The rearrangement joins TRBV6-4 to TRBJ2-2; TRBD2 matches at 7 bases. The CDR3 sequence is 15 residues long. Per germline, CDR1 MRHNA and CDR2 SNTAGT. Unmatched junction bases numbered 5, after V lost 5 bases and J lost 2 bases. The CDR3 DNA reads TGTGCCAGCAGTCCCGGGACTATCAACACCGGGGAGCTGTTTTTT. As protein: CASSPGTINTGELFF.

The CDR3 region is CASSLGGGQTTEAFF. CDR3 DNA sequence: TGTGCCAGCAGCTTAGGAGGAGGACAGACCACTGAAGCTTTCTTT. The chain joins TRBV7-9 to TRBJ1-1; a weak D match, TRBD1 (6 bases). The germline V and J ends were trimmed by 1 base and 4 bases, with 13 bases remaining between them. The V gene's germline CDR1 is SEHNR and CDR2 FQNEAQ (reference sequence). This CDR3 comprises 15 residues.

The CDR3 DNA sequence: TGTGCCACCAGTGATCGAGGGGGCGTGAACAATCAGCCCCAGCATTTT. It encodes CATSDRGGVNNQPQHF. This chain links TRBV24-1 with TRBJ1-5, with 7 bases identical to TRBD1. Germline V gives CDR1 KGHDR, CDR2 SFDVKD. The CDR3 contains 16 residues. J gave up 3 bases and V 3 bases, and 7 bases lay outside the gene matches.

This clone came up once. The CDR3 DNA follows: TGCGCCAGCAGCTTGGTGACAGTTTCAATGAACACTGAAGCTTTCTTT. Translation gives CASSLVTVSMNTEAFF. The chain joins TRBV5-1 to TRBJ1-1; tentative D call: TRBD1 (5 bases). CDR1 is SGHRS, CDR2 YFSETQ, per germline. This CDR3 contains 16 residues. V lost 0 bases and J lost 0, with 12 bases in between.

This chain uses TRBV2 with TRBJ1-5; D is unresolved. The germline V gene encodes CDR1 SNHLY and CDR2 FYNNEI. V lost 7 bases and J lost 0, with 7 bases in between. The CDR3 totals 13 residues. The CDR3: CASKDISNQPQHF. Written as DNA, the CDR3 is TGTGCCAGCAAAGACATTAGCAATCAGCCCCAGCATTTT.

The J gene is TRBJ2-5, the V gene TRBV19; 10 nucleotides match TRBD1. The V and J ends lost 5 bases and 7 bases, in that order; junction bases with no gene match: 7. This CDR3 is 14 amino acids long. Germline CDR1 reads LNHDA; CDR2 reads SQIVND (reference sequence). CDR3 coding DNA: TGTGCCAGTAGTGGGGACAGGGGCCGGGGGACCCAGTACTTC. It encodes CASSGDRGRGTQYF. Combining the CDR3 with reference TRBV19 and TRBJ2-5 gives the whole variable domain DGGITQSPKYLFRKEGQNVTLSCEQNLNHDAMYWYRQDPGQGLRLIYYSQIVNDFQKGDIAEGYSVSREKKESFPLTVTSAQKNPTAFYLCASSGDRGRGTQYFGPGTRLLVL.

J is TRBJ1-3 and V is TRBV9; no definite D call. V dropped 0 bases and J dropped 2 bases, with 12 bases sitting between them. This CDR3 region has 16 residues. Germline V gene data show CDR1 as SGDLS and CDR2 as YYNGEE. The DNA for the CDR3 is TGTGCCAGCAGCGTAGTGACCGATGGGCCTGGAAACACCATATATTTT. The encoded protein is CASSVVTDGPGNTIYF.

V usage is TRBV6-9 and J usage is TRBJ1-1; D uncertain. Germline V CDR1 and CDR2: MNHGY, SVAAGI. Trimming left V 0 bases short and J 1 base short, with 9 bases between. CDR3 length equals 15 residues. The CDR3 spells CASSYSGGENTEAFF. In DNA form, the CDR3 reads TGTGCCAGCAGTTATTCAGGCGGGGAGAACACTGAAGCTTTCTTT.

The chain carries TRBV5-1 and TRBJ1-1, with TRBD1 matching over 8 bases. There are 14 residues in the CDR3. Germline CDR1 and CDR2: SGHRS and YFSETQ. The V and J ends lost 4 bases and 1 base, in that order; junction bases with no gene match: 3. The CDR3 DNA reads TGCGCCAGCAGCCACACAGGGGGGAACACTGAAGCTTTCTTT. Amino acid sequence: CASSHTGGNTEAFF.

This clone was detected once. The CDR3 spells CASSLAPSGRASGTQYF. The CDR3 DNA reads TGTGCCAGCAGCTTGGCCCCCAGCGGGAGGGCATCGGGGACGCAGTATTTT. This chain connects TRBV5-6 to TRBJ2-3, with 10 bases lining up with TRBD2. CDR3 length: 17 amino acids. V was pared by 0 bases and J by 9 bases, with 13 bases of the junction left unmatched. Per the germline V gene, CDR1 is SGHDT and CDR2 is YYEEEE. The full variable domain, its missing parts supplied by reference TRBV5-6 and TRBJ2-3, is DAGVTQSPTHLIKTRGQQVTLRCSPKSGHDTVSWYQQALGQGPQFIFQYYEEEERQRGNFPDRFSGHQFPNYSSELNVNALLLGDSALYLCASSLAPSGRASGTQYFGPGTRLTVL.

The chain employs TRBV18 and TRBJ2-7; 7 bases line up with TRBD2. J was trimmed by 5 bases and V by 6 bases; bases with no gene match: 10. CDR1 and CDR2 from the germline V gene are KGHSH and LQKENI. CDR3 length equals 14 residues. In DNA, the CDR3 is TGTGCCAGCTCGCAATCGGGGGGAGAGCACGAGCAGTACTTC. Amino acids: CASSQSGGEHEQYF.

The chain recombines TRBV5-5 with TRBJ1-4; a possible D gene is TRBD1 (5 bases). V was cut by 3 bases and J by 1 base, with 7 bases left in between. CDR1 and CDR2 from the germline V gene are SGHKS and YYEKEE (reference sequence). The CDR3 totals 14 residues. The CDR3 sequence: CASSSQGTNEKLFF. The CDR3 nucleotides read TGTGCCAGCAGCTCGCAGGGAACTAATGAAAAACTGTTTTTT.

CDR3 in DNA: TGTGCCAGCAGCTACGGGACTGACTACAATGAGCAGTTCTTC. Translated: CASSYGTDYNEQFF. The rearrangement links TRBV7-9 to TRBJ2-1; tentatively, D is TRBD2 (6 bases). Germline V gene data show CDR1 as SEHNR and CDR2 as FQNEAQ (reference sequence). With 4 bases removed from V and 3 bases from J, the gap between germline ends came to 10 bases. This CDR3 is built from 14 residues.

This sequence joins TRBV5-1 and TRBJ2-1; D not certain. V dropped 3 bases and J dropped 8 bases, with 15 bases sitting between them. Germline V lookup: CDR1 SGHRS, CDR2 YFSETQ. This CDR3 has 14 residues. CDR3 nucleotides: TGCGCCAGCAGCTCGAGGAGCGCCCTCGATGAGCAGTTCTTC. It encodes CASSSRSALDEQFF.

V gene TRBV6-5 combines with J gene TRBJ2-3; TRBD1 aligns across 9 bases. V was clipped by 4 bases and J by 1 base; unmatched bases: 3. This CDR3 region has 15 residues. The germline V gene encodes CDR1 MNHEY and CDR2 SVGAGI. This CDR3 reads CASSLQGAGTDTQYF. The CDR3 DNA reads TGTGCCAGCAGTTTACAGGGGGCAGGCACAGATACGCAGTATTTT.

The rearrangement links TRBV7-6 to TRBJ2-2, with 11 bases lining up with TRBD1. The ends lost 0 bases at V and 6 bases at J; junction bases unmatched: 3. Germline CDR1 is SGHVS and CDR2 is FNYEAQ. The CDR3 is 16 residues long. CDR3: CASSLAGQGVSGELFF. In DNA form, the CDR3 reads TGTGCCAGCAGCTTAGCGGGACAGGGGGTTTCCGGGGAGCTGTTTTTT.

The chain employs TRBV25-1 and TRBJ1-2, with no clear D. The CDR3 totals 16 residues. Germline V lookup: CDR1 MGHDK, CDR2 SYGVNS. V was pared by 1 base and J by 0 bases, with 12 bases between. The DNA of the CDR3 is TGTGCCAGCAGTGAATTGCCTATGAGAGCTAACTATGGCTACACCTTC. Encoded protein: CASSELPMRANYGYTF.

The chain combines TRBV5-1 with TRBJ2-3; TRBD1 matches at 8 bases. This CDR3 is 15 amino acids long. CDR1 and CDR2 from the germline V gene are SGHRS and YFSETQ. The V and J ends lost 1 base and 2 bases, in that order; junction bases with no gene match: 3. CDR3 coding DNA: TGCGCCAGCAGCTTGAACAGGGGGGACACAGATACGCAGTATTTT. Translated, it gives CASSLNRGDTDTQYF.

This chain joins TRBV6-1 and TRBJ2-1; 7 bases match TRBD2. V was pared by 0 bases and J by 4 bases, with 0 bases of the junction left unmatched. The V gene's germline CDR1 is MNHNS and CDR2 SASEGT. The CDR3 consists of 14 residues. The chain's CDR3 is CASSEAGGYNEQFF. DNA of the CDR3: TGTGCCAGCAGTGAAGCGGGAGGGTACAATGAGCAGTTCTTC.